This T cell receptor (beta chain) stems from a study of blood T cell repertoires in COVID-19. Looking at the study overall: COVID-19 samples, acute and convalescent, were from the United States, Italy and Spain. T cells, B-cell-depleted T cells, or PBMCs provided the cDNA or gDNA that served as material.

Only in-frame clones appear in the TCRdb table, and some are missing; sequencing was by immunoSEQ multiplex PCR. The sample carries approximately 230,000 clones, around 86% recorded once. The CDR3 runs to 14 residues. Per the germline V gene, CDR1 is SGHTA and CDR2 is FQGNSA. V lost 2 bases, J lost 2 bases, and 10 bases lay in between. This receptor was taken from a man aged 30-40 years who had recovered from COVID-19. The chain combines TRBV7-2 with TRBJ2-7; the D gene is possibly TRBD2 (5 bases). The sequenced sample was peripheral blood. The CDR3 DNA reads TGTGCCAGCAGCTTAAGGGCGGGCCCCTACGAGCAGTACTTC. Translated: CASSLRAGPYEQYF. The variable domain in full, with the rest retrieved from reference TRBV7-2 and TRBJ2-7, is GAGVSQSPSNKVTEKGKDVELRCDPISGHTALYWYRQSLGQGLEFLIYFQGNSAPDKSGLPSDRFSAERTGGSVSTLTIQRTQQEDSAVYLCASSLRAGPYEQYFGPGTRLTVT.